The present T cell receptor beta chain was sequenced within a study of blood T cell repertoires in COVID-19. Study-wide context: The United States, Italy and Spain were the sources of the acute and convalescent COVID-19 samples.

In its sample, this clone was seen a few times. Repertoires were generated with immunoSEQ multiplex PCR, while TCRdb's copy carries only in-frame clones and drops some. The sample has about 94,000 clones; approximately 83% are singletons. The germline V and J ends were trimmed by 0 bases and 9 bases, with 7 bases remaining between them. Germline V gene lookup returns CDR1 SGHNT and CDR2 YYREEE (reference sequence). The CDR3 loop spans 12 amino acids. This chain uses TRBV5-4 with TRBJ2-1; D uncertain. What was sequenced was peripheral blood. This clonotype was obtained from a man aged 60 to 69 with acute or convalescent COVID-19. CDR3 amino acids: CASSLAGGEQFF. Here the CDR3 DNA reads TGTGCCAGCAGCTTGGCGGGTGGTGAGCAGTTCTTC. Based on the CDR3 plus reference TRBV5-4 and TRBJ2-1, the full variable domain is ETGVTQSPTHLIKTRGQQVTLRCSSQSGHNTVSWYQQALGQGPQFIFQYYREEENGRGNFPPRFSGLQFPNYSSELNVNALELDDSALYLCASSLAGGEQFFGPGTRLTVL.